The rows below give T cell receptor beta chains drawn from one sample of a study of blood T cell repertoires in COVID-19. The protocol was immunoSEQ multiplex PCR, while the TCRdb copy is restricted to in-frame clones and leaves out a portion. This table has about 370,000 clones, approximately 92% appearing once. The sample consisted of PBMCs or T cells enriched from blood (not recorded which). All receptors derive from a man younger than 35 who had recovered from COVID-19. Each CDR3 is given with its conserved first and last residue. A D gene is named only where the DNA matches it firmly. Size is stated for part of the rows, as once, few or many counts, or as a class when the clone is expanded.

v_gene: TRBV7-9; d_gene: .; j_gene: TRBJ2-1; abundance: .; CDR3aa: CASSTGLSSYNEQFF; CDR3nt: TGTGCCAGCAGCACGGGTCTCAGCTCCTACAATGAGCAGTTCTTC
v_gene: TRBV19; d_gene: TRBD2; j_gene: TRBJ2-3; abundance: .; CDR3aa: CASSQGLAGSTDTQYF; CDR3nt: TGTGCCAGTAGTCAGGGACTAGCGGGTTCCACAGATACGCAGTATTTT
v_gene: TRBV14; d_gene: .; j_gene: TRBJ2-2; abundance: .; CDR3aa: CASSPRGVVRGTGELFF; CDR3nt: TGTGCCAGCAGCCCCCGGGGAGTAGTACGGGGCACCGGGGAGCTGTTTTTT
v_gene: TRBV18; d_gene: TRBD1; j_gene: TRBJ2-7; abundance: .; CDR3aa: CASSPGTGGSYEQYF; CDR3nt: TGTGCCAGCTCACCCGGGACAGGCGGAAGCTACGAGCAGTACTTC
v_gene: TRBV19; d_gene: .; j_gene: TRBJ2-1; abundance: .; CDR3aa: CASIPRLGGLNEQFF; CDR3nt: TGTGCCAGTATTCCCCGACTAGGAGGACTCAATGAGCAGTTCTTC
v_gene: TRBV5-1; d_gene: .; j_gene: TRBJ2-1; abundance: .; CDR3aa: CASSLDTYNEQFF; CDR3nt: TGCGCCAGCAGCTTGGACACCTACAATGAGCAGTTCTTC
v_gene: TRBV10-3; d_gene: TRBD1; j_gene: TRBJ1-6; abundance: .; CDR3aa: CAISEESGQRSSYNSPLHF; CDR3nt: TGTGCCATCAGTGAGGAGTCGGGACAGAGGAGCTCCTATAATTCACCCCTCCACTTT
v_gene: TRBV7-3; d_gene: TRBD1; j_gene: TRBJ2-7; abundance: .; CDR3aa: CASSAGTGGFEDSYEQYF; CDR3nt: TGTGCCAGCAGCGCCGGGACAGGGGGCTTTGAAGACTCCTACGAGCAGTACTTC
v_gene: TRBV28; d_gene: TRBD2; j_gene: TRBJ2-3; abundance: .; CDR3aa: CASSLFRERERTDTQYF; CDR3nt: TGTGCCAGCAGTTTATTCCGAGAGCGGGAGCGCACAGATACGCAGTATTTT
v_gene: TRBV2; d_gene: .; j_gene: TRBJ1-2; abundance: .; CDR3aa: CASIFQLTRLNDGYTF; CDR3nt: TGTGCCAGCATATTCCAGTTGACACGATTAAATGATGGCTACACCTTC
v_gene: TRBV6-6; d_gene: TRBD2; j_gene: TRBJ2-5; abundance: .; CDR3aa: CASSYPLAGGAETQYF; CDR3nt: TGTGCCAGCAGTTACCCCCTAGCGGGGGGAGCAGAGACCCAGTACTTC
v_gene: TRBV21-1; d_gene: .; j_gene: TRBJ1-3; abundance: .; CDR3aa: CASSKGYRYSSGNTIYF; CDR3nt: TGTGCCAGCAGCAAGGGCTACAGATATTCATCTGGAAACACCATATATTTT
v_gene: TRBV20-1; d_gene: TRBD2; j_gene: TRBJ2-3; abundance: .; CDR3aa: CSASSSVSGDRTDTQYF; CDR3nt: TGCAGTGCTAGTTCATCAGTTAGCGGGGATCGGACAGATACGCAGTATTTT
v_gene: TRBV21-1; d_gene: .; j_gene: TRBJ1-1; abundance: few; CDR3aa: CASYTPGGTEAFF; CDR3nt: TGTGCCAGCTATACTCCCGGTGGCACTGAAGCTTTCTTT